The 23 T cell receptor beta chains below all came from one sample that was sequenced in a study of cytomegalovirus exposure and HLA in healthy donors. The primer mix had 60 Vbeta and 13 Jbeta primers. The data were produced by immunoSEQ multiplex PCR, yet TCRdb's version contains in-frame clones alone and is incomplete. Its clone listing holds roughly 70,000 clones. The sample comprised PBMCs. The receptors originated from a man between 35 and 55 years old in good health and CMV-seronegative.

This chain uses TRBV9 with TRBJ2-1, with D possibly TRBD1 on 6 matching bases. The germline V gene has CDR1 SGDLS and CDR2 YYNGEE. The CDR3 loop spans 13 amino acids. V was shortened by 3 bases and J by 7 bases, with 11 bases between the two germline ends. The CDR3, as DNA: TGTGCCAGCAGCGAGGGGGACGCTAATGAGCAGTTCTTC. It yields the protein CASSEGDANEQFF.

Written as DNA, the CDR3 is TGTGCCAGCAGCCAAGATGGGGCTAGCGGACCCACCGGGGAGCTGTTTTTT. Protein product: CASSQDGASGPTGELFF. The genes are TRBV4-2 and TRBJ2-2, with TRBD2 identical over 7 bases. Germline V gene sequence: CDR1 LGHNA, CDR2 YNFKEQ. The CDR3 consists of 17 residues. After removal of 0 bases from V and 4 bases from J, the junction contained 8 bases not matched to a gene.

The V call is TRBV29-1, the J call TRBJ1-1; D is possibly TRBD1 (6 bases). V lost 2 bases to trimming and J lost 0 bases, with 10 bases between them. The CDR3 has 14 amino acids. Germline lookup yields CDR1 SQVTM and CDR2 ANQGSEA. CDR3 DNA sequence: TGCAGCGTTGAACCCACAGGGCTGAACACTGAAGCTTTCTTT. Translation gives CSVEPTGLNTEAFF.

The chain has TRBV5-8 and TRBJ1-5; 11 positions agree with TRBD1. Trimming removed 4 bases from V and 7 bases from J; junction bases left unmatched: 10. This CDR3 is built from 16 residues. From germline, CDR1 is SGHTS and CDR2 YDEGEE. This chain's CDR3 is CASSPRTGGRGQPQHF. DNA for the CDR3: TGTGCCAGCAGCCCTCGGACAGGGGGCCGCGGCCAGCCCCAGCATTTT.

The chain combines TRBV5-1 with TRBJ1-5, with TRBD1 identical over 10 bases. V dropped 4 bases and J dropped 3; count of bases not matched to a gene: 4. Germline CDR1 SGHRS, CDR2 YFSETQ. The CDR3 has 15 residues. In nucleotides, the CDR3 is TGCGCCAGCAGCACTGGGACAGGGGTCAATCAGCCCCAGCATTTT. This translates into CASSTGTGVNQPQHF.

This chain links TRBV19 with TRBJ2-3, with D unclear. This CDR3 has 11 amino acids. Germline loops: CDR1 LNHDA, CDR2 SQIVND (reference sequence). V gave up 3 bases and J gave up 4 bases, with 2 bases separating them. CDR3 DNA sequence: TGTGCCAGTAGTATCGCAGATACGCAGTATTTT. Amino acid sequence: CASSIADTQYF.

The chain couples TRBV27 to TRBJ1-6, with 7 bases matching TRBD1. Looked up from germline, CDR1 is MNHEY and CDR2 is SMNVEV (reference sequence). This CDR3 spans 18 amino acids. The ends lost 5 bases at V and 6 bases at J; junction bases unmatched: 16. CDR3 residues: CASSRDSLPPGFNSPLHF. The CDR3 DNA is TGTGCCAGCAGTCGGGACAGCCTCCCGCCAGGGTTTAATTCACCCCTCCACTTT.

CDR3 residues: CASSAGQGNSYEQYF. The CDR3 DNA follows: TGTGCCAGCAGCGCCGGACAGGGAAATTCCTACGAGCAGTACTTC. V usage is TRBV9 and J usage is TRBJ2-7, with TRBD1 matching over 8 bases. This CDR3 contains 15 residues. Germline values: CDR1 SGDLS, CDR2 YYNGEE. The trim removed 3 bases at V and 1 base at J, leaving 6 bases unmatched.

This chain's CDR3 is CASSVEGLNTGELFF. The DNA for the CDR3 is TGTGCCAGCAGCGTAGAGGGACTTAACACCGGGGAGCTGTTTTTT. The J gene is TRBJ2-2, the V gene TRBV9; possibly TRBD2 for D (6 bases). The V end lost 0 bases, the J end lost 2 bases, and 8 bases lay between the germline ends. The CDR3 sequence is 15 residues long. The V gene's germline CDR1 is SGDLS and CDR2 YYNGEE.

The chain recombines TRBV5-1 with TRBJ1-1; no definite D call. Trimming stripped 4 bases from V and 6 bases from J, with 13 bases between. Germline V gene lookup returns CDR1 SGHRS and CDR2 YFSETQ. There are 13 residues in the CDR3. CDR3 DNA: TGCGCCAGCAGCCTCGGGAGTTACTCTGAAGCTTTCTTT. Amino acid sequence: CASSLGSYSEAFF.

The CDR3 here is CASSSGQGTGELFF. In DNA, the CDR3 is TGTGCCAGCAGCTCCGGACAGGGTACCGGGGAGCTGTTTTTT. The genes are TRBV7-9 and TRBJ2-2, with 8 positions matching TRBD1. Looked up from germline, CDR1 is SEHNR and CDR2 is FQNEAQ (reference sequence). Unmatched junction bases numbered 3, after V lost 4 bases and J lost 5 bases. The CDR3 runs to 14 residues.

The chain couples TRBV9 to TRBJ2-1; no firm D call. The CDR3 extends over 15 amino acids. Per the germline V gene, CDR1 is SGDLS and CDR2 is YYNGEE. Trimming took off 1 base at V and 0 bases at J, with 8 bases between the two ends. The CDR3 DNA follows: TGTGCCAGCAGCGTAACAGAAAGCTCCTACAATGAGCAGTTCTTC. This translates into CASSVTESSYNEQFF.

The chain is built from TRBV10-3 and TRBJ1-3; 10 positions agree with TRBD1. CDR1 and CDR2 (germline): ENHRY, SYGVKD. The CDR3 is made up of 15 amino acids. With V trimmed by 7 bases and J by 2 bases, 5 bases remained unmatched. The CDR3 here is CAIKDGTGAGNTIYF. The CDR3, as DNA: TGTGCCATCAAAGACGGGACAGGGGCTGGAAACACCATATATTTT.

This chain joins TRBV5-1 and TRBJ1-6, with unresolved D. Per the germline V gene, CDR1 is SGHRS and CDR2 is YFSETQ. The CDR3 length is 15 residues. Trimming removed 0 bases from V and 9 bases from J, with 13 bases in between. CDR3: CASSLEGGQASPLHF. The CDR3 coding sequence is TGCGCCAGCAGCTTGGAGGGAGGGCAGGCTTCACCCCTCCACTTT.

This chain connects TRBV4-2 to TRBJ1-1; D ambiguous. This CDR3 has 14 amino acids. Germline V lookup: CDR1 LGHNA, CDR2 YNFKEQ. Trimming cost V 3 bases and J 6 bases, with 14 bases left between them. CDR3 sequence reads: CASSHPSAGSEAFF. CDR3 DNA: TGTGCCAGCAGCCATCCCTCGGCGGGTTCTGAAGCTTTCTTT.

The rearrangement uses TRBV2 and TRBJ1-6; possible D gene TRBD1, 5 bases. The CDR3 is 15 residues long. Trimming stripped 7 bases from V and 0 bases from J, with 10 bases between. Looked up from germline, CDR1 is SNHLY and CDR2 is FYNNEI. The CDR3 here is CASNGGSSYNSPLHF. As DNA, the CDR3 is TGTGCCAGCAACGGGGGGAGCTCCTATAATTCACCCCTCCACTTT.

The rearrangement uses TRBV7-2 and TRBJ2-1, with 15 bases fitting TRBD2. V shed 5 bases and J 0 bases; nucleotides not matched to a gene: 8. Germline V gene sequence: CDR1 SGHTA, CDR2 FQGNSA. There are 19 residues in the CDR3. CDR3 protein: CASSPGLAGGGSSYNEQFF. CDR3 DNA: TGTGCCAGCAGCCCAGGACTAGCGGGGGGGGGAAGCTCCTACAATGAGCAGTTCTTC.

The chain couples TRBV29-1 to TRBJ2-3; D gene uncertain. Trimming left V 7 bases short and J 5 bases short, with 13 bases between. This CDR3 spans 12 amino acids. The germline V gene encodes CDR1 SQVTM and CDR2 ANQGSEA. CDR3 in amino acids: CSDVPPRDTQYF. The DNA for the CDR3 is TGCAGCGATGTCCCCCCTAGAGATACGCAGTATTTT.

The V gene is TRBV5-8, the J gene TRBJ2-7; D ambiguous. Trimming removed 5 bases at V and 2 bases at J, with 5 bases between. Germline loops: CDR1 SGHTS, CDR2 YDEGEE. The CDR3 consists of 11 residues. The CDR3 loop is CASSPAYEQYF. CDR3 DNA: TGTGCCAGCAGTCCCGCCTACGAGCAGTACTTC.

The rearrangement joins TRBV30 to TRBJ2-3; 7 bases are shared with TRBD1. CDR3 size: 13 residues. The V segment lost 3 bases and the J segment 5 bases; nucleotides outside the gene matches: 5. Per germline, CDR1 GTSNPN and CDR2 SVGIG (reference sequence). The CDR3 bases are TGTGCCTGGAGGAAACAGGGGAGAGATACGCAGTATTTT. Protein sequence: CAWRKQGRDTQYF.

The chain carries TRBV18 and TRBJ1-6; 7 bases fit TRBD1. Germline trimming cut 3 bases from V and 5 bases from J; bases unmatched to any gene: 1. Germline-derived CDR1 and CDR2 are KGHSH and LQKENI. The CDR3 has 14 amino acids. Written as DNA, the CDR3 is TGTGCCAGCTCACCCACAGGGGATAATTCACCCCTCCACTTT. It is translated as CASSPTGDNSPLHF.

The chain is built from TRBV18 and TRBJ2-2; 8 bases map to TRBD1. With 0 bases clipped from V and 8 bases from J, the junction kept 5 bases outside the gene matches. Germline V gene sequence: CDR1 KGHSH, CDR2 LQKENI. The CDR3 extends over 15 amino acids. CDR3 in amino acids: CASSPPDRAAGELFF. The CDR3, as DNA: TGTGCCAGCTCACCACCGGACAGGGCTGCGGGGGAGCTGTTTTTT.

This chain connects TRBV7-9 to TRBJ1-6; 7 bases align to TRBD1. Germline lookup yields CDR1 SEHNR and CDR2 FQNEAQ (reference sequence). J gave up 7 bases and V 4 bases, and 4 bases lay outside the gene matches. This CDR3 comprises 14 residues. The DNA for the CDR3 is TGTGCCAGCAGCTCAACAGGGGACAATTCACCCCTCCACTTT. Residues: CASSSTGDNSPLHF.